This is a list of T cell receptor beta chains from one sample in a study of T cell responses to AZD1222 COVID-19 vaccine. Sequenced by immunoSEQ multiplex PCR; TCRdb stores in-frame clones only, minus some. The profile shows fewer than 200,000 clones, just over 90% of them singletons. This material consisted of peripheral blood, taken on day 0 of AZD1222 vaccination. Receptors were obtained from an adult in good health. Both conserved end residues are part of each CDR3. A D gene is named only where the DNA matches it firmly. Clone size is shown for a subset of rows, as once, few, many or a class of expanded clone.

abundance	d_gene	j_gene	v_gene	CDR3aa	CDR3nt
-	TRBD1	TRBJ1-1	TRBV27	CASRAGGANTEAFF	TGTGCCAGCAGGGCAGGGGGCGCGAACACTGAAGCTTTCTTT
-	-	TRBJ2-1	TRBV7-8	CASTLRPASYNEQFF	TGTGCCAGCACCCTCCGTCCAGCCTCCTACAATGAGCAGTTCTTC
-	TRBD2	TRBJ2-7	TRBV5-1	CASSITSGSAYEQYF	TGCGCCAGCAGCATAACTAGCGGGAGTGCCTACGAGCAGTACTTC
-	-	TRBJ1-4	TRBV27	CASRTPPGKGGEKLFF	TGTGCCAGCAGAACCCCCCCGGGGAAAGGGGGAGAAAAACTGTTTTTT
-	-	TRBJ2-1	TRBV4-1	CASSQDGGSSYNEQFF	TGCGCCAGCAGCCAAGACGGGGGAAGCTCCTACAATGAGCAGTTCTTC
many	-	TRBJ1-5	TRBV2	CASSVSAGFGDRIEAQHF	TGTGCCAGCAGTGTGTCCGCCGGGTTCGGGGACCGCATCGAGGCCCAGCATTTT
-	TRBD2	TRBJ2-1	TRBV9	CASSVGSGRGNEQFF	TGTGCCAGCAGCGTAGGAAGCGGGAGGGGCAATGAGCAGTTCTTC
few	-	TRBJ1-3	TRBV10-1	CASSESRSSGNTIYF	TGCGCCAGCAGTGAGTCCAGGAGCTCTGGAAACACCATATATTTT
-	-	TRBJ1-5	TRBV2	CASSESNQPQHF	TGTGCCAGCAGTGAGAGCAATCAGCCCCAGCATTTT
once	TRBD1	TRBJ2-1	TRBV13	CASSLGGQGTHNEQFF	TGTGCCAGCAGCTTAGGGGGACAGGGCACTCACAATGAGCAGTTCTTC
-	-	TRBJ2-7	TRBV21-1	CATRTGGIYEQYF	TGTGCCACCCGGACAGGGGGTATATACGAGCAGTACTTC